The 27 T cell receptor beta chains below were found in one sample sequenced in a study of T-cell memory formation after mild COVID-19. Each CDR3 protein is one row after TCRdb ran MiXCR on the 5' RACE reads. The table shows 450,000 or so distinct CDR3 sequences, with around 20% occurring only once. The sample consisted of PBMCs or a T cell subset sorted from them (not recorded which). All receptors come from an adult woman who had mild COVID-19 (a few samples of this study predate the infection). Cell type and time point are not known.

The CDR3 DNA reads as TGCGCCAGCAGCTTGTCTACTGGCGCTGAAGCTTTCTTT. Its protein is CASSLSTGAEAFF. The V call is TRBV5-1, the J call TRBJ1-1; no firm D call. The CDR3 has 13 amino acids. CDR1 SGHRS and CDR2 YFSETQ come from the germline V gene. V gave up 1 base and J gave up 6 bases, with 10 bases separating them.

This clonotype was found a few times. A read error may account for a junction end that differs from germline. The rearrangement joins TRBV5-4 to TRBJ1-2, with 8 bases that match TRBD1. This CDR3 comprises 15 residues. CDR1 is SGHNT, CDR2 YYREEE, per germline (reference sequence). CDR3 nucleotides: TGTGCCAGCGGCTTTCCAGGGGGCGGTAACTATGGCTACACCTTC. The encoded protein is CASGFPGGGNYGYTF.

In its sample, this clonotype was seen a few times. The chain carries TRBV27 and TRBJ2-1; 9 nucleotides line up with TRBD2. The CDR3 extends over 15 amino acids. In germline, CDR1 is MNHEY, CDR2 SMNVEV (reference sequence). Losses at the gene ends were 8 bases for V and 4 bases for J; bases not matched to a gene: 9. CDR3 coding DNA: TGTGCCAGCCTCCGGGGTAGCGGGAGTTACAATGAGCAGTTCTTC. This gives the protein CASLRGSGSYNEQFF.

The table lists this clonotype with a few counts. The chain is built from TRBV4-3 and TRBJ2-7; D gene uncertain. Germline CDR1 LGHNA, CDR2 YSLEER. CDR3 length equals 12 residues. V gave up 0 bases and J gave up 13 bases, with 13 bases separating them. The CDR3 DNA reads as TGCGCCAGCAGCCAAGAAGGCGGTTTGCTATACTTC. Amino acids: CASSQEGGLLYF.

The chain uses TRBV7-3 and TRBJ1-1; TRBD1 is a possible D gene (6 bases). The germline V gene encodes CDR1 SGHTA and CDR2 FQGTGA. The CDR3 length is 15 residues. Trimming left V 5 bases short and J 1 base short, with 14 bases between. In DNA, the CDR3 is TGTGCCAGCAGCCCAACAGGCAGGGGGAACACTGAAGCTTTCTTT. It encodes CASSPTGRGNTEAFF.

This clonotype was seen only a few times. This chain uses TRBV21-1 with TRBJ2-3; TRBD2, the D gene given by the table, was not confirmed from the DNA. TRBV21-1 is a known pseudogene. The CDR3 spans 16 residues. In nucleotides, the CDR3 is TGTGCCAGCAGCCCCCCCGGGACTAGCGCTTCAGATACGCAGTATTTT. Translated, it gives CASSPPGTSASDTQYF.

This rearrangement joins TRBV7-2 to TRBJ1-2, with 7 nucleotides matching TRBD1. The V gene's germline CDR1 is SGHTA and CDR2 FQGNSA. Trimming cost V 7 bases and J 13 bases; bases outside gene matches: 18. This CDR3 has 14 amino acids. In DNA form, the CDR3 reads TGTGCCAGCACCAGACCGGGACAGAGGTACTTTGGCACCTTC. This encodes CASTRPGQRYFGTF.

The V and J genes are TRBV7-9 and TRBJ2-7, with 7 nucleotides matching TRBD1. The CDR3 has 14 residues. The J segment lost 3 bases and the V segment lost 5 bases, leaving 7 bases of the junction unmatched. CDR1 is SEHNR and CDR2 is FQNEAQ in the germline V gene (reference sequence). The CDR3 loop reads CASSHDRVRYEQYF. The CDR3 DNA sequence: TGTGCCAGCAGCCATGACAGGGTTCGCTACGAGCAGTACTTC.

This clonotype was counted a few times. The chain combines TRBV11-1 with TRBJ2-6; D ambiguous. This CDR3 is built from 14 residues. Trimming cost V 2 bases and J 2 bases, with 4 bases left between them. Germline CDR1 and CDR2: SGHAT and FQDESV (reference sequence). The CDR3 spells CASSLRAGANVLTF. The CDR3 DNA reads as TGTGCCAGCAGCTTACGGGCTGGGGCCAACGTCCTGACTTTC.

This clonotype was seen a handful of times. The J gene is TRBJ1-4, the V gene TRBV20-1; 12 nucleotides agree with TRBD1. The CDR3 has 14 amino acids. From germline, CDR1 is DFQATT and CDR2 SNEGSKA (reference sequence). The ends lost 6 bases at V and 5 bases at J; junction bases unmatched: 4. This CDR3 reads CSAGQGARNEKLFF. For the CDR3, the DNA is TGCAGTGCGGGACAGGGGGCTCGGAATGAAAAACTGTTTTTT.

CDR3 residues: CASSLTGRDFYEQYF. The CDR3 DNA reads as TGTGCCAGCAGTTTGACAGGGAGGGATTTCTACGAGCAGTACTTC. The rearrangement uses TRBV2 and TRBJ2-7; D possibly matches TRBD1 or TRBD2 (7 bases each). The CDR3 consists of 15 residues. Trimming removed 5 bases at V and 3 bases at J, with 17 bases between. Germline V CDR1 and CDR2: SNHLY, FYNNEI.

At least ten counts were recorded for this clonotype. The chain is built from TRBV6-2 or TRBV6-3 and TRBJ2-7; D possibly corresponds to TRBD1 (6 bases). Trimming left V 7 bases short and J 2 bases short, with 9 bases between. The germline V gene has CDR1 MNHEY and CDR2 SVGEGT. The CDR3 length is 12 residues. The DNA of the CDR3 is TGTGCCAGCACGGACAGCCCCTACGAGCAGTACTTC. It codes for CASTDSPYEQYF.

The gene calls are TRBV6-2 or TRBV6-3 and TRBJ1-6; 10 nucleotides line up with TRBD1. Unmatched junction bases numbered 12, after V lost 8 bases and J lost 8 bases. CDR1 MNHEY and CDR2 SVGEGT come from the germline V gene. CDR3 length: 16 residues. CDR3 amino acids: CASAHGSGQGYSPLHF. Here the CDR3 DNA reads TGTGCCAGCGCCCACGGCTCGGGACAGGGGTATTCACCCCTCCACTTT.

The chain employs TRBV5-6 and TRBJ2-1; 7 bases are shared with TRBD1. The length of the CDR3 is 13 residues. With 5 bases clipped from V and 9 bases from J, the junction kept 8 bases outside the gene matches. Looked up from germline, CDR1 is SGHDT and CDR2 is YYEEEE. CDR3 loop: CASSPTGNLEQFF. The CDR3 nucleotides read TGTGCCAGCAGTCCGACAGGGAATCTTGAGCAGTTCTTC.

Only a few counts were recorded for this clonotype. The chain uses TRBV10-3 and TRBJ2-3; maybe TRBD1 (6 bases). Looked up from germline, CDR1 is ENHRY and CDR2 is SYGVKD. The length of the CDR3 is 14 residues. With 8 bases removed from V and 0 bases from J, the gap between germline ends came to 12 bases. The CDR3 sequence: CAISRDTSTDTQYF. CDR3 nucleotides: TGTGCCATCTCCCGGGACACCAGCACAGATACGCAGTATTTT.

The J gene is TRBJ1-4, the V gene TRBV6-5; no definite D call. The CDR3 loop spans 11 amino acids. Trimming pared 9 bases from V and 5 bases from J, leaving 7 bases between. The germline gives CDR1 MNHEY, CDR2 SVGAGI. CDR3 bases: TGTGCCAGGGACGGGAATGAAAAACTGTTTTTT. This gives the protein CARDGNEKLFF.

This sequence joins TRBV10-3 and TRBJ1-1; D is undetermined. Germline V gene sequence: CDR1 ENHRY, CDR2 SYGVKD. Trimming took 7 bases from V and 0 from J, leaving 9 bases between them. The CDR3 has 13 amino acids. The CDR3 DNA reads as TGTGCCATCATTGATTTGATGAACACTGAAGCTTTCTTT. Translating gives CAIIDLMNTEAFF.

V and J are TRBV4-1 and TRBJ2-5, with TRBD2 identical over 9 bases. The CDR3 loop spans 16 amino acids. Germline trimming cut 1 base from V and 4 bases from J; bases unmatched to any gene: 7. CDR1 is MGHRA and CDR2 is YSYEKL in the germline V gene. As DNA, the CDR3 is TGCGCCAGCAGCCAAGTGGTTAGCGGGGGCACAGAGACCCAGTACTTC. This gives the protein CASSQVVSGGTETQYF.

The V call is TRBV7-9, the J call TRBJ1-2; D is possibly TRBD1 (5 bases). Trimming removed 5 bases from V and 2 bases from J, with 18 bases in between. The CDR3 sequence is 16 residues long. Germline V gene lookup returns CDR1 SEHNR and CDR2 FQNEAQ (reference sequence). The CDR3 loop is CASSPGPGHWNYGYTF. The CDR3 DNA follows: TGTGCCAGCAGCCCAGGGCCCGGACATTGGAACTATGGCTACACCTTC.

This clonotype was seen more than once but under ten times. The V and J genes are TRBV6-5 and TRBJ1-3; TRBD1 matches 9 bases. The V gene's germline CDR1 is MNHEY and CDR2 SVGAGI. The CDR3 has 18 residues. The V gene end was trimmed by 0 bases and the J gene end by 3 bases; junction bases not matched to a gene: 9. The CDR3 sequence is CASSYSASMTGGGNTIYF. The DNA for the CDR3 is TGTGCCAGCAGTTACTCGGCGAGTATGACAGGGGGTGGAAACACCATATATTTT.

This clonotype has ten or more counts. The V call is TRBV5-1, the J call TRBJ2-1, with TRBD2 identical over 12 bases. The CDR3 runs to 16 residues. Germline assignment: CDR1 SGHRS and CDR2 YFSETQ. After removal of 1 base from V and 5 bases from J, the junction contained 4 bases not matched to a gene. CDR3 region: CASSLRLAGVNNEQFF. Here the CDR3 DNA reads TGCGCCAGCAGCTTGAGACTAGCGGGGGTAAACAATGAGCAGTTCTTC.

The sample holds many counts of this clonotype. The chain recombines TRBV5-5 with TRBJ1-5, with no clear D. Trimming shortened V by 0 bases and J by 1 base, and 11 bases separated the two germline ends. CDR1 SGHKS and CDR2 YYEKEE come from the germline V gene (reference sequence). This CDR3 is 16 amino acids long. The CDR3 DNA reads TGTGCCAGCAGCTTGGGAGGGAGCGGGAGCAATCAGCCCCAGCATTTT. The encoded protein is CASSLGGSGSNQPQHF.

This clonotype was observed a handful of times. V is TRBV20-1 and J is TRBJ1-1, with a weak D call TRBD1 (5 bases). Germline values: CDR1 DFQATT, CDR2 SNEGSKA (reference sequence). V was shortened by 2 bases and J by 1 base, with 11 bases between the two germline ends. The CDR3 is made up of 14 amino acids. The CDR3 bases are TGCAGTGCTAGACGAGGGGCGTCGAACACTGAAGCTTTCTTT. Translated, it gives CSARRGASNTEAFF.

In its sample, this clonotype was seen a few times. The chain recombines TRBV7-2 with TRBJ2-7; 8 positions match TRBD2. Germline CDR1 SGHTA, CDR2 FQGNSA. There are 14 residues in the CDR3. With V trimmed by 7 bases and J by 2 bases, 7 bases remained unmatched. The CDR3 loop is CASIQASGPYEQYF. CDR3 in DNA: TGTGCCAGCATCCAGGCTAGCGGGCCCTACGAGCAGTACTTC. The full variable domain, rest sourced from reference TRBV7-2 and TRBJ2-7, is GAGVSQSPSNKVTEKGKDVELRCDPISGHTALYWYRQSLGQGLEFLIYFQGNSAPDKSGLPSDRFSAERTGGSVSTLTIQRTQQEDSAVYLCASIQASGPYEQYFGPGTRLTVT.

The chain uses TRBV11-2 and TRBJ2-1, with a weak D call TRBD1 (6 bases). Between the trimmed V and J ends, which lost 2 bases and 13 bases, there was a span of 24 bases. The CDR3 sequence is 16 residues long. Looked up from germline, CDR1 is SGHAT and CDR2 is FQNNGV. The CDR3 sequence: CASSLLGVVGHQTQFF. The CDR3 DNA reads TGTGCCAGCAGCTTATTGGGGGTCGTGGGACACCAAACCCAGTTCTTC. The entire variable domain, with the rest obtained from reference TRBV11-2 and TRBJ2-1, is as follows: EAGVAQSPRYKIIEKRQSVAFWCNPISGHATLYWYQQILGQGPKLLIQFQNNGVVDDSQLPKDRFSAERLKGVDSTLKIQPAKLEDSAVYLCASSLLGVVGHQTQFFGPGTRLTVL.

V gene TRBV5-1 combines with J gene TRBJ2-7, with 8 bases lining up with TRBD2. J lost 4 bases, V lost 2 bases, and 2 bases had no gene match. Germline CDR1 is SGHRS and CDR2 is YFSETQ. This CDR3 contains 13 residues. The CDR3 DNA follows: TGCGCCAGCAGCTTACGGGAGGGATACGAGCAGTACTTC. The encoded protein is CASSLREGYEQYF.

The chain uses TRBV7-2 and TRBJ2-1; 9 positions agree with TRBD2. Germline CDR1 SGHTA, CDR2 FQGNSA. V shed 5 bases, J shed 6 bases, and the junction held 14 bases outside the gene matches. This CDR3 region has 17 residues. DNA for the CDR3: TGTGCCAGCAGCCAAATGGTGTGGGGACTAGCACGCAATGAGCAGTTCTTC. It codes for CASSQMVWGLARNEQFF.